The next 6 T cell receptor beta chains were all read from a single sample in a study of blood T cell repertoires in COVID-19. The protocol was immunoSEQ multiplex PCR, while the TCRdb copy is restricted to in-frame clones and leaves out a portion. The sample lists under 300,000 clones, approximately 85% occurring once. Sample: peripheral blood. These receptors were taken from a woman in her sixties with active or convalescent COVID-19.

In this sample, this clone turned up a few times. The J gene is TRBJ1-2, the V gene TRBV11-2; D is unresolved. Germline values: CDR1 SGHAT, CDR2 FQNNGV. The CDR3 loop spans 14 amino acids. V was clipped by 1 base and J by 12 bases, with 18 bases between them. Written as DNA, the CDR3 is TGTGCCAGCAGCTTAGCCTACCGTCCCGAAACGAACACCTTC. Protein sequence: CASSLAYRPETNTF.

The V gene is TRBV29-1, the J gene TRBJ1-2, with D unclear. CDR3 length equals 12 residues. V lost 8 bases to trimming and J lost 8 bases, with 18 bases between them. Looked up from germline, CDR1 is SQVTM and CDR2 is ANQGSEA. The CDR3 bases are TGCAGCTCCGGGAACCTACAGCAAGGCTACACCTTC. Translated, it gives CSSGNLQQGYTF.

The chain joins TRBV27 to TRBJ2-7, with TRBD1 matching over 10 bases. The CDR3 runs to 14 residues. CDR1 is MNHEY and CDR2 is SMNVEV in the germline V gene (reference sequence). Trimming took 6 bases from V and 7 from J; bases not matched to a gene: 9. The chain's CDR3 is CASSRDRGKGEQYF. The CDR3 bases are TGTGCCAGCAGCCGGGACAGGGGAAAGGGAGAGCAGTACTTC.

The rearrangement links TRBV6-1 to TRBJ2-5, with 8 bases that match TRBD2. The junction had 9 bases not matched to a gene; V was cut back by 3 bases and J by 0 bases. Per germline, CDR1 MNHNS and CDR2 SASEGT. The CDR3 contains 17 residues. The CDR3 region has the DNA TGTGCCAGCAGTGACACACGGGGGGGAGTGTACCAAGAGACCCAGTACTTC. Its protein product is CASSDTRGGVYQETQYF.

This chain joins TRBV18 and TRBJ1-2; D may be TRBD1 (5 bases). Trimming removed 3 bases from V and 5 bases from J, with 10 bases in between. The CDR3 sequence is 13 residues long. Germline V gives CDR1 KGHSH, CDR2 LQKENI. The DNA for the CDR3 is TGTGCCAGCTCACCGGACACGCAGTATGGCTACACCTTC. It translates to CASSPDTQYGYTF.

The chain is built from TRBV12-3 or TRBV12-4 and TRBJ2-5; tentative D call: TRBD2 (5 bases). V lost 6 bases to trimming and J lost 9 bases, with 11 bases between them. This CDR3 region has 11 residues. The CDR3 region is CASRQAGAQYF. The CDR3 DNA reads TGTGCCAGCAGGCAGGCCGGGGCCCAGTACTTC.